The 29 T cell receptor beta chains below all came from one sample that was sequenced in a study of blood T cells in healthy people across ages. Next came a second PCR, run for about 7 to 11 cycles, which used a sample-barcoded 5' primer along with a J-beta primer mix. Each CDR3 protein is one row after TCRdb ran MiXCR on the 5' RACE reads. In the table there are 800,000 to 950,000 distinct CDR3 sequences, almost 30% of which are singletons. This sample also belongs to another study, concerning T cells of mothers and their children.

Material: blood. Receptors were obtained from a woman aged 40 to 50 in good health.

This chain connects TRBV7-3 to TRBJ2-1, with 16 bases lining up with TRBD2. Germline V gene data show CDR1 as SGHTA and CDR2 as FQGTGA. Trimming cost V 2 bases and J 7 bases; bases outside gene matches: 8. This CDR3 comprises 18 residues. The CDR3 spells CASSLRGTSGGAENEQFF. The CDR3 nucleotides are TGTGCCAGCAGCTTACGGGGGACTAGCGGGGGGGCGGAGAATGAGCAGTTCTTC.

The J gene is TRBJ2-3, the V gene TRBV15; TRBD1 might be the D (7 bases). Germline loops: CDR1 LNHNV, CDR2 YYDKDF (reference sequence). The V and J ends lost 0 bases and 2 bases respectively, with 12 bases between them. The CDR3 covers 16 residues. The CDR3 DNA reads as TGTGCCACCAGCAGAGATGGGGGGACAGCCACAGATACGCAGTATTTT. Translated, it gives CATSRDGGTATDTQYF.

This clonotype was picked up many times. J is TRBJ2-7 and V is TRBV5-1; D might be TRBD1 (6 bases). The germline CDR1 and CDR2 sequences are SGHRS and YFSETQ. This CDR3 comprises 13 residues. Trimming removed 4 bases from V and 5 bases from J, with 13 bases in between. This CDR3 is CASSPGTLDEQYF. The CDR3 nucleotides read TGCGCCAGCAGCCCCGGGACACTGGACGAGCAGTACTTC.

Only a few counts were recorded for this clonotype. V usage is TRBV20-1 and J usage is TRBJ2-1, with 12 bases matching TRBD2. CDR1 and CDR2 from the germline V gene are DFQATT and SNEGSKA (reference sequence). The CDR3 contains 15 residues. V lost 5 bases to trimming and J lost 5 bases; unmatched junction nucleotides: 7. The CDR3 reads CSAPSGRAGNNEQFF. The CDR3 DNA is TGCAGTGCTCCTAGCGGGAGGGCCGGTAACAATGAGCAGTTCTTC.

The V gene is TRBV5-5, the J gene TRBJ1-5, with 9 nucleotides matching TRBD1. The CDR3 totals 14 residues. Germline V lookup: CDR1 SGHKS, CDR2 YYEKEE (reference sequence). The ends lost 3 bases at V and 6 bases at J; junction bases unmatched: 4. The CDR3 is CASSSTGGIQPQHF. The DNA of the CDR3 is TGTGCCAGCAGCTCGACAGGGGGTATTCAGCCCCAGCATTTT.

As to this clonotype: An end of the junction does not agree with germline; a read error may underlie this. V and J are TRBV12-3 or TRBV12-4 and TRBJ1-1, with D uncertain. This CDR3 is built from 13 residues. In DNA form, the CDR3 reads TGTGCCGGCAGTATACAGCGGAACACTGAAGCTTTCTTT. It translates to CAGSIQRNTEAFF.

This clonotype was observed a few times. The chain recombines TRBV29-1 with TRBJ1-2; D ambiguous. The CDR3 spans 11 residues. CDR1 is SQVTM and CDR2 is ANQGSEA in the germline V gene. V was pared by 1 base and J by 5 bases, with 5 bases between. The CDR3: CSVEGVYGYTF. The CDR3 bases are TGCAGCGTTGAAGGGGTTTATGGCTACACCTTC.

CDR3 nucleotide sequence: TGTGCCTGGAGTAACATATACGAGCAGTACTTC. Encoded protein: CAWSNIYEQYF. This sequence joins TRBV30 and TRBJ2-7; D is uncertain. Looked up from germline, CDR1 is GTSNPN and CDR2 is SVGIG (reference sequence). CDR3 length: 11 amino acids. V dropped 2 bases and J dropped 4 bases, with 6 bases sitting between them.

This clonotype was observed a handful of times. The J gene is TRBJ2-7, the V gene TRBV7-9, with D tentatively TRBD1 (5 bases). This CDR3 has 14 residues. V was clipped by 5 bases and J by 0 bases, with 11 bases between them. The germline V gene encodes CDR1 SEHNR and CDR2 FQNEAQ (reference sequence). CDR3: CASSEQVSSYEQYF. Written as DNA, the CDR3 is TGTGCCAGCAGCGAACAGGTTAGCTCCTACGAGCAGTACTTC.

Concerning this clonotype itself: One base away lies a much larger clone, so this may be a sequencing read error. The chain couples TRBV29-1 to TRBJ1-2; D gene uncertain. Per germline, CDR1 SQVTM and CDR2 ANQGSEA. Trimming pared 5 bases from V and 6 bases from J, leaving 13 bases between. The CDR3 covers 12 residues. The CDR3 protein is CSVLGDPNGYTF. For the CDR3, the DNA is TGCAGCGTTTTAGGAGACCCTAATGGCTACACCTTC.

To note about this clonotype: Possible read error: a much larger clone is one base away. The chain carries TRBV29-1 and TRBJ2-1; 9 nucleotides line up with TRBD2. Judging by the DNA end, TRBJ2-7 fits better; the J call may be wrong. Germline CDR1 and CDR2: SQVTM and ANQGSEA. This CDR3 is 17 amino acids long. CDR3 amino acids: CSVEEGLAGSSYNEQYF. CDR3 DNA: TGCAGCGTTGAAGAGGGCCTAGCGGGGAGCTCCTACAATGAGCAGTACTTC.

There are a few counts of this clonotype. CDR3 loop: CASSIGGGLTYEQYF. For the CDR3, the DNA is TGTGCCAGCAGCATTGGAGGGGGGCTGACCTACGAGCAGTACTTC. V is TRBV7-3 and J is TRBJ2-7; either TRBD1 or TRBD2 may fit D (6 bases each). V lost 5 bases and J lost 2, with 16 bases in between. The CDR3 consists of 15 residues. Germline V CDR1 and CDR2: SGHTA, FQGTGA.

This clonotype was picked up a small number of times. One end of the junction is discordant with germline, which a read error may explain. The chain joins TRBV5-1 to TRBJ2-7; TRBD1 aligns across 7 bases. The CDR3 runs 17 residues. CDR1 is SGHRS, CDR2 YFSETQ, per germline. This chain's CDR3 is CTSSLEIRLTGRYEQYF. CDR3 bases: TGCACCAGCAGCTTGGAAATACGCTTGACAGGGCGATACGAGCAGTACTTC.

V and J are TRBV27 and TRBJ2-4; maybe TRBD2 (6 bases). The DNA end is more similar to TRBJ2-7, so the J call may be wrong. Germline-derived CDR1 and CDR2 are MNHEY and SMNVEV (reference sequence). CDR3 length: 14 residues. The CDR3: CASRFVRWEDEQYF. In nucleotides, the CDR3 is TGTGCCAGCAGGTTCGTTCGCTGGGAGGACGAGCAGTACTTC.

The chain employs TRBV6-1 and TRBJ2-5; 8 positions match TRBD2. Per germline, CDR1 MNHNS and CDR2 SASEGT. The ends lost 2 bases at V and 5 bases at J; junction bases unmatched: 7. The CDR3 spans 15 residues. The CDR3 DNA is TGTGCCAGCAGTGAAAGTCGGGGGGGCTGGGAGACCCAGTACTTC. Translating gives CASSESRGGWETQYF.

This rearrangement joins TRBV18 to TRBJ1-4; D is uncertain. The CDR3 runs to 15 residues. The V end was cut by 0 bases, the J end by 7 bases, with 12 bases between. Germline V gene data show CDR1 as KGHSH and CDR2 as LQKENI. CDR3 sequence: CASSPPPGRGEKLFF. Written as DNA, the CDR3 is TGTGCCAGCTCACCACCGCCAGGTCGCGGTGAAAAACTGTTTTTT. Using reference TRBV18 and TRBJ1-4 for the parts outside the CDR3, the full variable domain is NAGVMQNPRHLVRRRGQEARLRCSPMKGHSHVYWYRQLPEEGLKFMVYLQKENIIDESGMPKERFSAEFPKEGPSILRIQQVVRGDSAAYFCASSPPPGRGEKLFFGSGTQLSVL.

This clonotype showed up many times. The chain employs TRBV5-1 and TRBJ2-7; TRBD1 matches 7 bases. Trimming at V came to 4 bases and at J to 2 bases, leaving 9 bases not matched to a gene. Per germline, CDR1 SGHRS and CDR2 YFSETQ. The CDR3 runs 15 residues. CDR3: CASSPRQGRAYEQYF. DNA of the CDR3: TGCGCCAGCAGCCCACGACAGGGTCGAGCCTACGAGCAGTACTTC.

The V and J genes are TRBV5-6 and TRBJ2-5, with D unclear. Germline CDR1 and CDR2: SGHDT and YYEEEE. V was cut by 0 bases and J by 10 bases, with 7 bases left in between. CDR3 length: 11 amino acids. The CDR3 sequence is CASSLVGSQYF. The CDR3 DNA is TGTGCCAGCAGCTTGGTTGGTAGCCAGTACTTC.

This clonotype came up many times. This CDR3 is CATSVAGDTQYF. The CDR3 DNA follows: TGTGCCACCAGTGTAGCGGGGGATACGCAGTATTTT. The genes are TRBV24-1 and TRBJ2-3; 8 bases map to TRBD2. The CDR3 sequence is 12 residues long. The V and J ends lost 5 bases and 6 bases, in that order; junction bases with no gene match: 0. CDR1 and CDR2 (germline): KGHDR, SFDVKD.

CDR3 nucleotide sequence: TGTGCCAGCAGCCAAGTGGGGACAGGGGAGAATGAGCAGTTCTTC. Protein: CASSQVGTGENEQFF. The V call is TRBV3-1, the J call TRBJ2-1, with 10 bases aligning to TRBD1. Germline loops: CDR1 LGHDT, CDR2 YNNKEL (reference sequence). The CDR3 sequence is 15 residues long. Trimming cost V 1 base and J 7 bases; bases outside gene matches: 4.

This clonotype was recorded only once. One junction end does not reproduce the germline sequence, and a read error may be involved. CDR3 DNA: TGTGCCCGCAGCCAAGGAAGCGCTACCAACACCGGGGAGCTGTTTTTT. Translation: CARSQGSATNTGELFF. This chain joins TRBV3-1 and TRBJ2-2, with unresolved D. There are 16 residues in the CDR3. Germline-derived CDR1 and CDR2 are LGHDT and YNNKEL (reference sequence).

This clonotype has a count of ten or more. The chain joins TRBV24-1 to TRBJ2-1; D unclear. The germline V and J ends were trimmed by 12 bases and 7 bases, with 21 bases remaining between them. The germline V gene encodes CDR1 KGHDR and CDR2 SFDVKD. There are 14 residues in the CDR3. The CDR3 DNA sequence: TGTGCCGCGGTAAGGACCCCTAAAGGAAATGAGCAGTTCTTC. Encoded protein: CAAVRTPKGNEQFF.

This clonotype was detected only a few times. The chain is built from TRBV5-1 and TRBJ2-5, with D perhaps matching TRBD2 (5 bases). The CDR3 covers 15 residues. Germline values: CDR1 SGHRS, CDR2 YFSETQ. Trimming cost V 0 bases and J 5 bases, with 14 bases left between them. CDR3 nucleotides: TGCGCCAGCAGCTTGGCGGCACCCGGCGGGGAGACCCAGTACTTC. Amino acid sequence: CASSLAAPGGETQYF.

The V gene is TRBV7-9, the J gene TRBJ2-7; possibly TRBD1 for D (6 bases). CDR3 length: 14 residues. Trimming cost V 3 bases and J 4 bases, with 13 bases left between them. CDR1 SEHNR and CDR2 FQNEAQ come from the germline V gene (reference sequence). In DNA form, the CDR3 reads TGTGCCAGCAGCTTTCCAGGGGCGCGGTACGAGCAGTACTTC. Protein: CASSFPGARYEQYF.

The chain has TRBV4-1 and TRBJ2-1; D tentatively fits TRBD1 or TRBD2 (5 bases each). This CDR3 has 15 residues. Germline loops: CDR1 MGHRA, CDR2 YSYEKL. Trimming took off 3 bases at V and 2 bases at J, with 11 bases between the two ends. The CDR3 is CASSHPGTPYNEQFF. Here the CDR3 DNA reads TGCGCCAGCAGCCACCCAGGGACCCCCTACAATGAGCAGTTCTTC.

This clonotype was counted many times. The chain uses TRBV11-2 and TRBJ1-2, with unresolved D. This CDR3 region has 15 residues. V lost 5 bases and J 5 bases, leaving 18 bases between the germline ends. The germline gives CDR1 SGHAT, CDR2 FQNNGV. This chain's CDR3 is CASSLTGSHKYGYTF. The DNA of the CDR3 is TGTGCCAGCAGCCTTACCGGGTCTCACAAGTATGGCTACACCTTC.

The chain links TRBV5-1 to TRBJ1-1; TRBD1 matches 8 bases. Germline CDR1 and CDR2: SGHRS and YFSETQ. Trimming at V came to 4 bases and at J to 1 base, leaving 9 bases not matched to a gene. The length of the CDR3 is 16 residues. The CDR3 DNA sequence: TGCGCCAGCAGCCCAGCGATGACAGGGGCGAACACTGAAGCTTTCTTT. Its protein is CASSPAMTGANTEAFF.

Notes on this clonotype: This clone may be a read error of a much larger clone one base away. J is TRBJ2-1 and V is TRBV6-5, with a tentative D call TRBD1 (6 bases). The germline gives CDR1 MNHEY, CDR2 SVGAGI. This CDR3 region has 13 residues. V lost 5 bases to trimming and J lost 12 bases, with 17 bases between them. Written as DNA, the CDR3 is TGTGCCAGCAGTCCCCGCCCGACAGGTGGGCAGTTCTTC. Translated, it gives CASSPRPTGGQFF.

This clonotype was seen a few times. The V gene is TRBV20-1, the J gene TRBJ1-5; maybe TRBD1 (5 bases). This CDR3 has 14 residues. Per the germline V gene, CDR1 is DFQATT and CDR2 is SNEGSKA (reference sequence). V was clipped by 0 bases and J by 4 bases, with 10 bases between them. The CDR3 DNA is TGCAGTGCTAGAGAGGGGGGAAGGAATCAGCCCCAGCATTTT. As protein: CSAREGGRNQPQHF.